What follows are 11 T cell receptor beta chains derived from one specimen sequenced in a study of preoperative IRX-2 immunotherapy in early breast cancer. Only in-frame clones appear in the TCRdb table, and some are missing; sequencing was by immunoSEQ multiplex PCR. In the table there are about 43,000 clones, over 85% of which are singletons. Treatment of the sample: preoperative locoregional IRX-2 cytokine immunotherapy. The source material was tumor tissue, sampled after IRX-2 immunotherapy. The receptors shown here come from a human donor with breast cancer.

The gene calls are TRBV4-2 and TRBJ2-2; TRBD2 agrees at 12 bases. Germline V gene sequence: CDR1 LGHNA, CDR2 YNFKEQ. The CDR3 consists of 19 residues. Unmatched junction bases numbered 12, after V lost 2 bases and J lost 5 bases. The DNA for the CDR3 is TGTGCCAGCAGCCAACTAGCGGGGGGGCCTCTCTTTGAAACCGGGGAGCTGTTTTTT. It codes for CASSQLAGGPLFETGELFF.

The rearrangement uses TRBV7-9 and TRBJ2-5; the match to TRBD1 covers 10 bases. V dropped 6 bases and J dropped 5; count of bases not matched to a gene: 15. The CDR3 is 17 amino acids. Germline CDR1 and CDR2: SEHNR and FQNEAQ (reference sequence). CDR3 in amino acids: CASSFRSGTGVGETQYF. Here the CDR3 DNA reads TGTGCCAGCAGTTTTAGGTCCGGGACAGGGGTTGGGGAGACCCAGTACTTC.

The V gene is TRBV18, the J gene TRBJ2-5; D is uncertain. Germline assignment: CDR1 KGHSH and CDR2 LQKENI. The V and J ends lost 1 base and 9 bases respectively, with 6 bases between them. This CDR3 has 11 residues. The CDR3 bases are TGTGCCAGCTCACCACAAGGGCCCCAGTACTTC. Residues: CASSPQGPQYF.

This chain joins TRBV29-1 and TRBJ2-3, with 10 bases aligning to TRBD1. Trimming at V came to 4 bases and at J to 6 bases, leaving 4 bases not matched to a gene. The CDR3 length is 13 residues. Per the germline V gene, CDR1 is SQVTM and CDR2 is ANQGSEA. This CDR3 is CSVGQGAGDTQYF. The CDR3 DNA reads TGCAGCGTTGGACAGGGGGCAGGGGATACGCAGTATTTT.

This clone was counted once. Here the CDR3 DNA reads TGTGCCAGTAGCCTAACCGGGACTCTAGGGGAAAAACTGTTTTTT. Translation gives CASSLTGTLGEKLFF. This rearrangement joins TRBV19 to TRBJ1-4, with a possible D match to TRBD1 (5 bases). V was pared by 6 bases and J by 8 bases, with 19 bases between. The CDR3 runs to 15 residues. Germline-derived CDR1 and CDR2 are LNHDA and SQIVND (reference sequence).

The gene calls are TRBV18 and TRBJ1-2; no clear D gene. Trimming removed 3 bases from V and 4 bases from J, with 12 bases in between. The length of the CDR3 is 14 residues. Looked up from germline, CDR1 is KGHSH and CDR2 is LQKENI. The CDR3 DNA follows: TGTGCCAGCTCACCCGCGAACGGTCCCTATGGCTACACCTTC. Amino acid sequence: CASSPANGPYGYTF.

CDR3 bases: TGTGCCAGCAGCGTGGGGTCGGCTAGCGGGGGGGAAGAGACCCAGTACTTC. The encoded protein is CASSVGSASGGEETQYF. The chain employs TRBV9 and TRBJ2-5; TRBD2 matches 12 bases. Per germline, CDR1 SGDLS and CDR2 YYNGEE. The CDR3 length is 17 residues. With 2 bases clipped from V and 3 bases from J, the junction kept 8 bases outside the gene matches.

CDR3 bases: TGTGCCAGCCGGGACTCATATCGCCGGGAGTATGGCTACACCTTC. Protein product: CASRDSYRREYGYTF. The chain employs TRBV28 and TRBJ1-2; D might be TRBD1 (5 bases). Per the germline V gene, CDR1 is MDHEN and CDR2 is SYDVKM. Between the trimmed V and J ends, which lost 8 bases and 5 bases, there was a span of 21 bases. This CDR3 comprises 15 residues.

This chain connects TRBV13 to TRBJ2-7, with TRBD1 as a possible D gene (6 bases). Germline V gene data show CDR1 as PRHDT and CDR2 as FYEKMQ (reference sequence). The V end lost 5 bases, the J end lost 4 bases, and 15 bases lay between the germline ends. There are 14 residues in the CDR3. CDR3 DNA sequence: TGTGCCAGCAGCCACGAAGGGGGTCAGTACGAGCAGTACTTC. Amino acid sequence: CASSHEGGQYEQYF.

The chain couples TRBV5-5 to TRBJ1-1; possible D gene TRBD1, 5 bases. Germline CDR1 is SGHKS and CDR2 is YYEKEE (reference sequence). V gave up 5 bases and J gave up 1 base, with 15 bases separating them. The length of the CDR3 is 15 residues. The CDR3 reads CASSPTGRTNTEAFF. The CDR3 nucleotides read TGTGCCAGCAGTCCGACGGGACGGACGAACACTGAAGCTTTCTTT.

The chain links TRBV28 to TRBJ1-2; D gene ambiguous. Trimming shortened V by 5 bases and J by 2 bases, and 6 bases separated the two germline ends. Germline V gene sequence: CDR1 MDHEN, CDR2 SYDVKM. The CDR3 length is 12 residues. The DNA for the CDR3 is TGTGCCAGCAGTACAGTCAACTATGGCTACACCTTC. Translating gives CASSTVNYGYTF.